Listed here is a single TCR beta chain. What it binds is not known. This record comes from a study of Tregs in tolerant kidney transplant recipients. Study-level findings and limits: No direct test of biological reproducibility was done here.

Sequencing used immunoSEQ multiplex PCR; TCRdb keeps in-frame clones, though not all of them. The sample lists under 100,000 clones; over 85% were seen once. The sequencing sample was made of CD8+ T cells from blood. The receptor's source is a human donor in good health.

The CDR3 spells CASSLGEGMNTEAFF. The CDR3 DNA reads TGTGCCAGCAGCTTAGGTGAGGGGATGAACACTGAAGCTTTCTTT. This rearrangement joins TRBV7-9 to TRBJ1-1, with a tentative D call TRBD1 (5 bases). Per germline, CDR1 SEHNR and CDR2 FQNEAQ (reference sequence). Trimming took off 1 base at V and 0 bases at J, with 9 bases between the two ends. The length of the CDR3 is 15 residues.